This T cell receptor beta chain was recorded in a study of tumor-infiltrating lymphocytes in primary liver carcinoma. Points from the study as a whole: Tumor top-250-clone fraction significantly exceeded that of blood (p = 0.039).

TCR beta cDNA was made from 500 ng total RNA with a constant-region primer. For TCR beta, libraries were produced by three nested multiplex PCR rounds using slightly modified ARM-PCR. Use of TRBV1-TRBV30 forward primers with a C-beta reverse primer characterized the first two PCR rounds, which lasted about 10 cycles each. TCRdb ran MiXCR on the multiplex PCR reads and lists one entry per CDR3 protein. The sample gives some 190,000 distinct CDR3 sequences, about 60% of which show up once; under 75% is in the top ten. This CDR3 region has 13 residues. Trimming removed 6 bases from V and 7 bases from J, with 12 bases in between. Concerning this clonotype itself: What it binds is unknown.

Alongside blood RNA obtained from unsorted whole blood, germline DNA was also extracted. There were only treatment-naive patients, all with chronic HBV infection. The TCR originated in a middle-aged man with primary liver carcinoma and hepatitis B virus infection. The chain combines TRBV12-3 or TRBV12-4 with TRBJ2-2; perhaps TRBD2 as D (6 bases). The sequenced sample consisted of peripheral blood. The CDR3 protein is CASRITGGGELFF. The CDR3, as DNA: TGTGCCAGCAGAATAACCGGGGGCGGGGAGCTGTTTTTT.